This T cell receptor beta chain was sequenced in a study of PD-1 blockade in classical Hodgkin lymphoma. Notes on the study in general: Reported findings placed baseline TCR diversity lower in newly diagnosed patients (compared with healthy donors). It was CD4+ TCR diversity, not CD8+, that rose significantly by C4D1.

The assay was immunoSEQ multiplex PCR, and TCRdb's table has in-frame clones only and misses some. The table shows approximately 84,000 clones, with 65% to 85% occurring only once. The CDR3 consists of 15 residues. Germline V gene lookup returns CDR1 LGHNA and CDR2 YNFKEQ. Trimming stripped 0 bases from V and 5 bases from J, with 11 bases between. Indicated time point: cycle 4 day 1 (C4D1), after more than five weeks of nivolumab. Every patient experienced relapse after autologous stem cell transplantation, and brentuximab vedotin exposure varied. As concerns this clone: Its antigen is not known.

The chain recombines TRBV4-2 with TRBJ1-5; D remains ambiguous. The specimen was peripheral blood mononuclear cells (PBMCs), collected before the fourth cycle of nivolumab. This clonotype was sampled from a human donor with classical Hodgkin lymphoma. The CDR3 here is CASSQDRAGYQPQHF. CDR3 DNA: TGTGCCAGCAGCCAAGATAGGGCAGGATATCAGCCCCAGCATTTT.